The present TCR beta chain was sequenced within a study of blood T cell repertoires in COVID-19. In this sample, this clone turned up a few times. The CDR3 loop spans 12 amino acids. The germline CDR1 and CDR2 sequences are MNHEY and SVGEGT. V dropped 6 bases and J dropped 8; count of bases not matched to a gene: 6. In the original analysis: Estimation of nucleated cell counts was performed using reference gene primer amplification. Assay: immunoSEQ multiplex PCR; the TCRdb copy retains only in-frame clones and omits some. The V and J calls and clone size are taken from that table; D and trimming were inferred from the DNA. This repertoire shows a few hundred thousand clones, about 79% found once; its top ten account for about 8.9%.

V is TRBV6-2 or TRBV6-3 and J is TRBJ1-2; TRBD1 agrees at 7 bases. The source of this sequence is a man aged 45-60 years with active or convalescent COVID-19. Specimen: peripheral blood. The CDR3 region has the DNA TGTGCCAGCAGCGAACAGGGGCAAGGCTACACCTTC. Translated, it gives CASSEQGQGYTF.